The rows below give T cell receptor beta chains drawn from one sample of a study of blood T cell repertoires in COVID-19. The method was immunoSEQ multiplex PCR; TCRdb's version includes in-frame clones alone and lacks a portion of them. The repertoire holds just over 150,000 clones, with around 85% as singletons. Sequences were obtained from peripheral blood. The origin of the receptors is a woman in her 70s with acute or convalescent COVID-19. The CDR3 runs from the conserved cysteine through the conserved F or W. Fields, in order: D gene, clone size, V gene, J gene, CDR3 DNA, CDR3 protein. A D gene is named only where the DNA matches it firmly. Rows may omit the clone size; those that give it use once, few, many or a size class.

>NA|NA|TRBV11-2|TRBJ2-2
TGTGCCAGCAGCTTCGGGACACTTAACACCGGGGAGCTGTTTTTT
CASSFGTLNTGELFF
>NA|NA|TRBV7-2|TRBJ1-5
TGTGCCAGCAGTCTAGGCTATAATCAGCCCCAGCATTTT
CASSLGYNQPQHF
>NA|NA|TRBV7-9|TRBJ1-2
TGTGCCAGCAGCTCGCGGGACGGGACCGCCTATGGCTACACCTTC
CASSSRDGTAYGYTF
>NA|few|TRBV28|TRBJ1-2
TGTGCCACCACGAAAAACACTAACTATGGCTACACCTTC
CATTKNTNYGYTF
>TRBD2|NA|TRBV6-6|TRBJ2-7
TGTGCCAGCAGCCGAGGACTAGCGGGGGGCGCCGCCTACGAGCAGTACTTC
CASSRGLAGGAAYEQYF
>NA|NA|TRBV20-1|TRBJ1-6
TGCAGTGCTAGTAACGACGGCCGGAGAAATTCACCCCTCCACTTT
CSASNDGRRNSPLHF
>TRBD1|NA|TRBV19|TRBJ1-1
TGTGCCAGTAGTCAGATACAGGGGGCAGGTAGGGACACTGAAGCTTTCTTT
CASSQIQGAGRDTEAFF
>NA|once|TRBV19|TRBJ1-1
TGTGCCAGTAGGCCGGGACACAGGAACACTGAAGCTTTCTTT
CASRPGHRNTEAFF
>TRBD2|NA|TRBV5-1|TRBJ2-3
TGCGCCAGCAGCACCGGGACTAGCGGTAGCACAGATACGCAGTATTTT
CASSTGTSGSTDTQYF
>TRBD1|NA|TRBV9|TRBJ1-6
TGTGCCAGCAGCCCAGGACAGGGCCCAAATTCACCCCTCCACTTT
CASSPGQGPNSPLHF
>NA|NA|TRBV2|TRBJ1-1
TGTGCCAGCGAGAGCGACGCCACTGAAGCTTTCTTT
CASESDATEAFF
>TRBD1|NA|TRBV6-6|TRBJ1-5
TGTGCCAGCAGTTCGTCTCGACAGGGGGATCAGCCCCAGCATTTT
CASSSSRQGDQPQHF
>NA|once|TRBV6-5|TRBJ2-3
TGTGCCAGCAGTCTTTACAGGCGTAGCACAGATACGCAGTATTTT
CASSLYRRSTDTQYF
>TRBD1|few|TRBV19|TRBJ1-4
TGTGCCAGTAGTACGGGGACAGTCTATAATGAAAAACTGTTTTTT
CASSTGTVYNEKLFF
>NA|NA|TRBV7-9|TRBJ2-1
TGTGCCAGCAGCCCAGGGCCGGGACTCTACAATGAGCAGTTCTTC
CASSPGPGLYNEQFF
>TRBD1|NA|TRBV5-8|TRBJ1-1
TGTGCCAGCAGCCGTGGGACAGGGGGATTGATTCACACTGAAGCTTTCTTT
CASSRGTGGLIHTEAFF
>NA|NA|TRBV27|TRBJ1-6
TGTGCCAGCAGTTTAGACTTCTCTTCACCCCTCCACTTT
CASSLDFSSPLHF
>NA|NA|TRBV10-1|TRBJ2-3
TGCGCCAGCAGTGAGTCTGGGGTGGGAGCAGATACGCAGTATTTT
CASSESGVGADTQYF
>NA|NA|TRBV6-5|TRBJ1-4
TGTGCCAGCAGAGTGACAGCCCGTAATGAAAAACTGTTTTTT
CASRVTARNEKLFF
>NA|few|TRBV28|TRBJ2-3
TGTGCCAGCAGTTTATCTGACAGGGAGGATCCGTATTTT
CASSLSDREDPYF
>NA|once|TRBV3-1/TRBV3-2|TRBJ1-6
TGTGCCAGCAGCCAAACAGGGACCTATAATTCACCCCTCCACTTT
CASSQTGTYNSPLHF
>NA|NA|TRBV10-3|TRBJ1-1
TGTGCCATCAGTGAAACAGGTATGAACACTGAAGCTTTCTTT
CAISETGMNTEAFF
>NA|once|TRBV18|TRBJ2-3
TGTGCCAGCATTTCGCTAGGACAATTACCAGATACGCAGTATTTT
CASISLGQLPDTQYF
>NA|once|TRBV11-3|TRBJ2-3
TGTGCCAGCAGCGGACTCGGGGATACGCAGTATTTT
CASSGLGDTQYF
>NA|NA|TRBV29-1|TRBJ1-2
TGCAGCGTTGAGCGGTGGTCGGGGTTCTATGGCTACACCTTC
CSVERWSGFYGYTF
>NA|NA|TRBV18|TRBJ1-1
TGTGCCAGCTCACCACCGACCAGGGTCACTGAAGCTTTCTTT
CASSPPTRVTEAFF
>TRBD1|NA|TRBV6-6|TRBJ2-3
TGTGCCAGCGCCGGGACAGGACGTAGCACAGATACGCAGTATTTT
CASAGTGRSTDTQYF
>TRBD2|NA|TRBV2|TRBJ2-1
TGTGCCAGCAAACGAGCGGGGGGGAACAATGAGCAGTTCTTC
CASKRAGGNNEQFF
>NA|once|TRBV19|TRBJ1-1
TGTGCCAGTAGTACCCCCTACCGAGCGACGGTGGGTGAAGCTTTCTTT
CASSTPYRATVGEAFF
>TRBD1|NA|TRBV19|TRBJ1-1
TGTGCCACCGGACAGGCTCTTACGAACACTGAAGCTTTCTTT
CATGQALTNTEAFF
>NA|few|TRBV6-1|TRBJ1-3
TGTGCCAGCAGTGAAGCTGCAGGGGCCGGAAACACCATATATTTT
CASSEAAGAGNTIYF
>NA|once|TRBV7-8|TRBJ2-5
TGTGCCAGCAGCCCACAGCTCCAAGAGACCCAGTACTTC
CASSPQLQETQYF